The 23 T cell receptor beta chains in this list originate from one sample, sequenced in a study of molecular identifiers for immune sequencing clone quantification. TCRdb processed the PCR reads anew with MiXCR; each CDR3 protein has one entry. Of 100,000 or so distinct CDR3 sequences listed, 30% to 35% are singletons. The specimen was naive CD8+ T cells from blood, with Jurkat cell RNA spiked in. As to subset: FACS-sorted CD8+CD4-CCR7+CD45RA+ naive T cells. The source of these receptors is a human donor in good health. Some libraries in this study had Jurkat cell RNA spiked in.

This clonotype has more than one count but fewer than ten. The chain has TRBV9 and TRBJ2-5; 7 bases are shared with TRBD2. Germline values: CDR1 SGDLS, CDR2 YYNGEE. CDR3 length: 16 amino acids. Trimming at V came to 3 bases and at J to 5 bases, leaving 13 bases not matched to a gene. The CDR3 nucleotides read TGTGCCAGCAGCGACTTCCCGGGGGAGGGATGGGAGACCCAGTACTTC. Translating it yields CASSDFPGEGWETQYF.

Comments on this clonotype: Its ends do not fully match the called genes, so a read error is possible. V is TRBV11-2 and J is TRBJ2-7; D call uncertain. CDR3 size: 11 residues. CDR1 and CDR2 (germline): SGHAT, FQNNGV. CDR3 sequence (DNA): TGTGCCAGCAGCTTGGGGTACGAGCAGTCCTTC. This translates into CASSLGYEQSF.

The rearrangement links TRBV13 to TRBJ2-5; possibly TRBD1 or TRBD2 for D (6 bases each). The V gene lost 3 bases and the J gene lost 5 bases, with 10 bases spanning the gap. The germline V gene has CDR1 PRHDT and CDR2 FYEKMQ (reference sequence). The CDR3 spans 13 residues. The CDR3 region is CASSFGGHETQYF. DNA for the CDR3: TGTGCCAGCAGCTTTGGGGGGCATGAGACCCAGTACTTC.

Points on this clonotype: At one end the junction does not follow the germline gene, possibly because of a read error. The V gene is TRBV14, the J gene TRBJ2-7, with D possibly called TRBD1 or TRBD2 (5 bases each). This CDR3 region has 14 residues. Germline CDR1 SGHDN, CDR2 FVKESK. The CDR3, as DNA: TGTGCCAGCAGCCACGTCGGGGCAACTTACGAGCAGGACTTC. Residues: CASSHVGATYEQDF.

This clonotype was detected ten times or more. This chain uses TRBV7-9 with TRBJ2-3, with TRBD1 matching over 8 bases. The germline V gene encodes CDR1 SEHNR and CDR2 FQNEAQ (reference sequence). The CDR3 length is 14 residues. J gave up 6 bases and V 5 bases, and 7 bases lay outside the gene matches. The CDR3, as DNA: TGTGCCAGCAGCCAGGACAGGGAACCGGATACGCAGTATTTT. It codes for CASSQDREPDTQYF.

This clonotype was counted a few times. This sequence joins TRBV7-9 and TRBJ2-5; 12 bases match TRBD2. CDR1 SEHNR and CDR2 FQNEAQ come from the germline V gene (reference sequence). CDR3 length: 15 residues. The trim removed 1 base at V and 3 bases at J, leaving 0 bases unmatched. As DNA, the CDR3 is TGTGCCAGCAGCTTAGGACTAGCGGGAGAAGAGACCCAGTACTTC. This codes for CASSLGLAGEETQYF.

This clonotype was seen a handful of times. The CDR3: CASSPFRTQDYGYTF. CDR3 bases: TGTGCCAGCAGCCCTTTCCGGACGCAGGACTATGGCTACACCTTC. The chain links TRBV9 to TRBJ1-2; D unclear. CDR1 and CDR2 from the germline V gene are SGDLS and YYNGEE. V was shortened by 4 bases and J by 3 bases, with 16 bases between the two germline ends. The CDR3 contains 15 residues.

This clonotype was counted many times. The chain links TRBV28 to TRBJ2-3, with a possible D match to TRBD1 (6 bases). Trimming took off 0 bases at V and 4 bases at J, with 11 bases between the two ends. In germline, CDR1 is MDHEN, CDR2 SYDVKM. The CDR3 covers 15 residues. CDR3 in DNA: TGTGCCAGCAGTTTATGGGGGACAACGCCAGATACGCAGTATTTT. This codes for CASSLWGTTPDTQYF.

This clonotype was recorded many times. V gene TRBV28 combines with J gene TRBJ2-3; D call uncertain. V shed 3 bases and J shed 0 bases, with 7 bases lying between them. The CDR3 consists of 14 residues. Germline lookup yields CDR1 MDHEN and CDR2 SYDVKM. The CDR3 nucleotides are TGTGCCAGCAGTTTGGACGGGAGCACAGATACGCAGTATTTT. Protein: CASSLDGSTDTQYF.

By proportion, this clonotype is medium-sized. The junction does not match germline at one end; this may be a read error. The chain recombines TRBV29-1 with TRBJ2-1, with a possible D match to TRBD2 (6 bases). CDR1 and CDR2 from the germline V gene are SQVTM and ANQGSEA. The CDR3 is 9 residues long. The CDR3 reads CSVPGTFVF. The CDR3 DNA reads as TGCAGCGTGCCCGGGACTTTTGTCTTC.

This clonotype turned up a few times. The chain combines TRBV2 with TRBJ2-1; 7 bases match TRBD2. V gave up 6 bases and J gave up 0 bases; unmatched junction bases: 2. Germline loops: CDR1 SNHLY, CDR2 FYNNEI. CDR3 length: 14 residues. CDR3 region: CASSPSGSYNEQFF. CDR3 DNA sequence: TGTGCCAGCAGCCCTAGCGGCTCCTACAATGAGCAGTTCTTC.

This clonotype was seen a handful of times. The chain uses TRBV7-9 and TRBJ2-6; D is perhaps TRBD1 (5 bases). This CDR3 region has 14 residues. Looked up from germline, CDR1 is SEHNR and CDR2 is FQNEAQ (reference sequence). Between the trimmed V and J ends, which lost 7 bases and 4 bases, there was a span of 11 bases. In DNA, the CDR3 is TGTGCCAGCAAAGGGGAACTGGGGGCCAACGTCCTGACTTTC. This codes for CASKGELGANVLTF.

Notes on this clonotype: One end of the junction fails to match germline, which may point to a read error. V usage is TRBV27 and J usage is TRBJ2-5; tentatively, D is TRBD2 (7 bases). The CDR3 loop spans 15 amino acids. Germline CDR1 is MNHEY and CDR2 is SMNVEV (reference sequence). The CDR3 nucleotides read TGTGCCAGCAGGGGAGGGGGAGGAGGGTTAGAGACCCAGAACTTC. Translation gives CASRGGGGGLETQNF.

The count of this clonotype is one. This may arise from a read error, as a much more abundant clone is one base away. The genes are TRBV4-3 and TRBJ2-7; possibly TRBD2 for D (5 bases). There are 13 residues in the CDR3. Germline CDR1 and CDR2: LGHNA and YSLEER. V shed 4 bases and J shed 4 bases, with 11 bases lying between them. CDR3 region: CASSLDWGYEQYF. In DNA form, the CDR3 reads TGCGCCAGCAGCCTGGACTGGGGTTACGAGCAGTACTTC.

About this clonotype: A much larger clonotype is one base distant, so this may be a read error. The chain links TRBV28 to TRBJ1-1, with D possibly matching TRBD1 (5 bases). V lost 5 bases, J lost 3 bases, and 10 bases lay in between. The length of the CDR3 is 13 residues. Germline V gene sequence: CDR1 MDHEN, CDR2 SYDVKM. The CDR3 sequence is CASSPTVDTEAFF. The DNA for the CDR3 is TGTGCCAGCAGTCCGACAGTAGACACTGAAGCTTTCTTT.

This clonotype turned up a few times. This rearrangement joins TRBV7-9 to TRBJ1-5; D gene uncertain. The CDR3 covers 15 residues. The V end lost 5 bases, the J end lost 6 bases, and 17 bases lay between the germline ends. Germline CDR1 reads SEHNR; CDR2 reads FQNEAQ (reference sequence). In DNA, the CDR3 is TGTGCCAGCAGCAAGGCCGCGGCGTTTGGTCAGCCCCAGCATTTT. Protein product: CASSKAAAFGQPQHF.

The V call is TRBV20-1, the J call TRBJ2-7, with TRBD2 as a possible D gene (6 bases). CDR1 is DFQATT, CDR2 SNEGSKA, per germline (reference sequence). CDR3 length equals 14 residues. Trimming removed 3 bases at V and 7 bases at J, with 19 bases between. The CDR3 DNA sequence: TGCAGTGCTAGGAGTGCGCACTTGGGAGGAGAGCAGTACTTC. This gives the protein CSARSAHLGGEQYF.

The chain is built from TRBV6-5 and TRBJ2-3; 10 nucleotides agree with TRBD1. Germline V gives CDR1 MNHEY, CDR2 SVGAGI. This CDR3 region has 15 residues. V lost 4 bases to trimming and J lost 1 base; unmatched junction nucleotides: 2. The CDR3 DNA sequence: TGTGCCAGCAGTTTTGGGACAGGGGGCACAGATACGCAGTATTTT. This gives the protein CASSFGTGGTDTQYF.

Concerning this clonotype itself: A much larger clonotype is one base distant, so this may be a read error. The J gene is TRBJ2-3, the V gene TRBV28; possible D gene TRBD2, 6 bases. CDR3 size: 12 residues. CDR1 and CDR2 from the germline V gene are MDHEN and SYDVKM. Trimming left V 11 bases short and J 7 bases short, with 16 bases between. CDR3 region: CAAIERDYTQYF. In nucleotides, the CDR3 is TGTGCCGCCATAGAGAGGGACTATACGCAGTATTTT.

On this clonotype: Sequence at one end of the junction differs from germline and may be a read error. The chain links TRBV28 to TRBJ1-5; D not resolved. The CDR3 runs to 14 residues. The germline CDR1 and CDR2 sequences are MDHEN and SYDVKM. The CDR3 DNA sequence: TGTGCCAGCAGTTCCCCCGCGGGCAATCAGCCCCAGCTTTTT. Translated, it gives CASSSPAGNQPQLF.

This clonotype appeared many times. The J gene is TRBJ2-1, the V gene TRBV2; 7 nucleotides match TRBD2. The CDR3 is 16 amino acids. After removal of 1 base from V and 4 bases from J, the junction contained 7 bases not matched to a gene. Per the germline V gene, CDR1 is SNHLY and CDR2 is FYNNEI. CDR3: CASSEGLAWEYNEQFF. The CDR3 bases are TGTGCCAGCAGTGAAGGACTAGCCTGGGAGTACAATGAGCAGTTCTTC. Complete variable domain (other parts from reference TRBV2 and TRBJ2-1): EPEVTQTPSHQVTQMGQEVILRCVPISNHLYFYWYRQILGQKVEFLVSFYNNEISEKSEIFDDQFSVERPDGSNFTLKIRSTKLEDSAMYFCASSEGLAWEYNEQFFGPGTRLTVL.

This clonotype came up a few times. V usage is TRBV9 and J usage is TRBJ1-5; 7 bases align to TRBD1. The CDR3 is made up of 15 amino acids. J gave up 2 bases and V 4 bases, and 6 bases lay outside the gene matches. Germline CDR1 reads SGDLS; CDR2 reads YYNGEE. The CDR3, as DNA: TGTGCCAGCAGCTCTACGACAGGGCGCAATCAGCCCCAGCATTTT. It specifies CASSSTTGRNQPQHF. The variable domain in full, completed from reference TRBV9 and TRBJ1-5, reads DSGVTQTPKHLITATGQRVTLRCSPRSGDLSVYWYQQSLDQGLQFLIQYYNGEERAKGNILERFSAQQFPDLHSELNLSSLELGDSALYFCASSSTTGRNQPQHFGDGTRLSIL.

This clonotype has just a few counts. The rearrangement uses TRBV21-1 and TRBJ1-6; no DNA check was done on the table's D call, TRBD1. TRBV21-1 is a pseudogene locus. The CDR3 runs to 14 residues. The CDR3 coding sequence is TGTGCCAGAGCCGGGGACAGGGAAGATTCACCCCTCCACTTT. Translated, it gives CARAGDREDSPLHF.